This T cell receptor beta chain was recorded in a study of blood T cell repertoires in COVID-19. Generated by immunoSEQ multiplex PCR, the TCRdb table keeps only in-frame clones and is missing some. There are some 100,000 clones in the sample; around three quarters occur only once, and 5% to 7.5% lies in the top ten. This clonotype originated in a man between 65 and 85 years old with acute or convalescent COVID-19. Sequencing used peripheral blood.

The CDR3 sequence is CATSDPGTGEQFF. CDR3 sequence (DNA): TGTGCCACCAGTGATCCGGGGACTGGAGAGCAGTTCTTC. This chain connects TRBV24-1 to TRBJ2-1; D perhaps matches TRBD2 (6 bases). Trimming took off 3 bases at V and 10 bases at J, with 12 bases between the two ends. The CDR3 runs 13 residues. Germline V lookup: CDR1 KGHDR, CDR2 SFDVKD.